One and the same sample provided the 20 T cell receptor beta chains below, sequenced in a study of graft-versus-host responses after intestinal transplantation. Antigen specificity for these receptors is unknown. Repertoires were generated with immunoSEQ multiplex PCR, while TCRdb's copy carries only in-frame clones and drops some. This sample carries some 86,000 clones, about nine tenths of them seen once, and the ten largest clones take over 0.095%. Sequences were derived from unstimulated CD4+ T cells sorted from spleen or lymph node cells, sampled before intestinal transplant. All receptors come from a human donor who received an intestinal transplant.

This clone was detected once. The chain links TRBV7-2 to TRBJ2-3, with 8 bases fitting TRBD2. The CDR3 has 15 amino acids. Trimming took 1 base from V and 5 from J; bases not matched to a gene: 5. Looked up from germline, CDR1 is SGHTA and CDR2 is FQGNSA. The CDR3 region has the DNA TGTGCCAGCAGCTTAGTGACGGGGGGGAGAGATACGCAGTATTTT. Its protein is CASSLVTGGRDTQYF.

V usage is TRBV11-2 and J usage is TRBJ1-4, with unresolved D. The CDR3 is 12 residues long. Germline V CDR1 and CDR2: SGHAT, FQNNGV. Trimming took off 1 base at V and 8 bases at J, with 5 bases between the two ends. CDR3: CASSLGGEKLFF. The CDR3 nucleotides read TGTGCCAGCAGCTTAGGAGGAGAAAAACTGTTTTTT.

The chain couples TRBV11-2 to TRBJ2-7; 9 bases agree with TRBD2. Germline V CDR1 and CDR2: SGHAT, FQNNGV. V trimming: 0 bases; J trimming: 6 bases; junction bases outside the gene matches: 9. This CDR3 comprises 16 residues. The CDR3 sequence: CASSLDPGLASAEQYF. DNA of the CDR3: TGTGCCAGCAGCTTAGACCCAGGACTAGCGTCTGCCGAGCAGTACTTC.

The chain combines TRBV11-1 with TRBJ2-5; D possibly corresponds to TRBD1 (5 bases). CDR1 and CDR2 from the germline V gene are SGHAT and FQDESV (reference sequence). The CDR3 runs 12 residues. V shed 5 bases and J shed 5 bases, with 9 bases lying between them. This CDR3 is CASSQGSETQYF. CDR3 DNA: TGTGCCAGCAGCCAGGGTTCCGAGACCCAGTACTTC.

This clone was observed once. The rearrangement links TRBV11-2 to TRBJ2-7, with D possibly matching TRBD2 (5 bases). Looked up from germline, CDR1 is SGHAT and CDR2 is FQNNGV. The CDR3 totals 17 residues. Between the trimmed V and J ends, which lost 5 bases and 4 bases, there was a span of 24 bases. This chain's CDR3 is CASSPHTTTSVGYEQYF. CDR3 sequence (DNA): TGTGCCAGCAGCCCCCACACGACTACGTCGGTCGGGTACGAGCAGTACTTC.

This clone was counted only a few times. The CDR3 sequence is CASSQRMLGQGSYEQYF. CDR3 DNA sequence: TGCGCCAGCAGCCAAAGAATGTTGGGACAGGGCTCCTACGAGCAGTACTTC. The rearrangement uses TRBV4-1 and TRBJ2-7; 9 nucleotides agree with TRBD1. Germline V gives CDR1 MGHRA, CDR2 YSYEKL. V lost 2 bases to trimming and J lost 0 bases; unmatched junction nucleotides: 8. There are 17 residues in the CDR3.

V is TRBV30 and J is TRBJ1-6; 9 bases are a match to TRBD1. This CDR3 has 16 amino acids. Trimming removed 1 base from V and 6 bases from J; junction bases left unmatched: 7. CDR1 is GTSNPN and CDR2 is SVGIG in the germline V gene (reference sequence). CDR3 DNA sequence: TGTGCCTGGAGTGGACCGGGACAGGGTTTTAATTCACCCCTCCACTTT. This translates into CAWSGPGQGFNSPLHF. The full variable domain, rest sourced from reference TRBV30 and TRBJ1-6, is SQTIHQWPATLVQPVGSPLSLECTVEGTSNPNLYWYRQAAGRGLQLLFYSVGIGQISSEVPQNLSASRPQDRQFILSSKKLLLSDSGFYLCAWSGPGQGFNSPLHFGNGTRLTVT.

The CDR3: CASSPGDRVGNQPQHF. Written as DNA, the CDR3 is TGTGCCAGCAGCCCGGGGGACAGGGTGGGGAATCAGCCCCAGCATTTT. The chain joins TRBV7-2 to TRBJ1-5; 9 bases line up with TRBD1. V shed 5 bases, J shed 4 bases, and the junction held 9 bases outside the gene matches. Germline loops: CDR1 SGHTA, CDR2 FQGNSA. The CDR3 covers 16 residues.

The chain links TRBV4-3 to TRBJ1-4; 9 nucleotides match TRBD1. CDR3 size: 18 residues. Germline V gene lookup returns CDR1 LGHNA and CDR2 YSLEER. The V gene end was trimmed by 0 bases and the J gene end by 7 bases; junction bases not matched to a gene: 12. This CDR3 is CASSQDEGTGTGFEKLFF. CDR3 coding DNA: TGCGCCAGCAGCCAAGATGAGGGCACCGGGACAGGGTTTGAAAAACTGTTTTTT.

This chain joins TRBV5-5 and TRBJ1-1, with D possibly matching TRBD1 (6 bases). Germline assignment: CDR1 SGHKS and CDR2 YYEKEE (reference sequence). The CDR3 contains 16 residues. V lost 2 bases and J lost 1, with 15 bases in between. The CDR3 DNA is TGTGCCAGCAGCTTACAGGGATTGATACCGAACACTGAAGCTTTCTTT. It codes for CASSLQGLIPNTEAFF.

This clone was recorded only once. The chain has TRBV7-9 and TRBJ2-1; D remains ambiguous. The V end was cut by 1 base, the J end by 2 bases, with 6 bases between. The CDR3 runs 14 residues. CDR1 is SEHNR and CDR2 is FQNEAQ in the germline V gene (reference sequence). The CDR3 is CASSLEQAYNEQFF. CDR3 nucleotide sequence: TGTGCCAGCAGCTTAGAGCAGGCCTACAATGAGCAGTTCTTC.

CDR3 loop: CASSDRTGRPEAFF. CDR3 coding DNA: TGTGCCAGCAGTGACCGGACAGGACGTCCTGAAGCTTTCTTT. The chain has TRBV6-6 and TRBJ1-1, with 7 bases fitting TRBD1. With 5 bases clipped from V and 6 bases from J, the junction kept 9 bases outside the gene matches. Germline V gives CDR1 MNHNY, CDR2 SVGAGI (reference sequence). This CDR3 spans 14 amino acids.

The chain has TRBV12-5 and TRBJ2-3, with 8 bases identical to TRBD2. This CDR3 contains 14 residues. Germline CDR1 and CDR2: LGHNT and FRNRAP. The V and J ends lost 6 bases and 3 bases, in that order; junction bases with no gene match: 5. CDR3: CASGPGLDTDTQYF. In DNA form, the CDR3 reads TGTGCTAGTGGCCCGGGACTAGATACAGATACGCAGTATTTT.

The genes are TRBV6-5 and TRBJ2-7; tentatively, D is TRBD2 (5 bases). Germline CDR1 and CDR2: MNHEY and SVGAGI. V lost 4 bases to trimming and J lost 6 bases, with 19 bases between them. This CDR3 is 15 amino acids long. Here the CDR3 DNA reads TGTGCCAGCAGTTCCCAGTTCTCCGGGATCGGCGAGCAGTACTTC. It yields the protein CASSSQFSGIGEQYF.

The V call is TRBV6-6, the J call TRBJ1-1; a weak D match, TRBD1 (5 bases). V lost 6 bases and J lost 1, with 18 bases in between. Germline V gene data show CDR1 as MNHNY and CDR2 as SVGAGI (reference sequence). The CDR3 runs to 16 residues. The CDR3 coding sequence is TGTGCCAGCAGCCGCACTTGGGGCCCGGCGAACACTGAAGCTTTCTTT. Translated, it gives CASSRTWGPANTEAFF.

The rearrangement links TRBV12-2 to TRBJ2-7; TRBD1, the D gene given by the table, was not confirmed from the DNA. TRBV12-2 is a documented pseudogene. The CDR3 loop spans 17 amino acids. This CDR3 is CASRLEADRGKSYEQYF. The CDR3 nucleotides are TGTGCAAGTCGCTTAGAGGCGGACAGGGGGAAATCCTACGAGCAGTACTTC.

J is TRBJ1-1 and V is TRBV29-1; no definite D call. The CDR3 sequence is 12 residues long. Deletions cut 7 bases from V and 4 bases from J, with 13 bases between. Germline V gene data show CDR1 as SQVTM and CDR2 as ANQGSEA. CDR3 nucleotides: TGCAGCGCCCCCGGGGTTCGCACTGAAGCTTTCTTT. This sequence encodes CSAPGVRTEAFF.

The chain combines TRBV18 with TRBJ2-3, with TRBD2 identical over 8 bases. Germline assignment: CDR1 KGHSH and CDR2 LQKENI. The CDR3 contains 15 residues. V lost 6 bases, J lost 3 bases, and 8 bases stayed unmatched. CDR3 protein: CASSLLAARTDTQYF. Written as DNA, the CDR3 is TGTGCCAGCTCGCTACTAGCGGCCAGAACAGATACGCAGTATTTT.

CDR3 bases: TGTGCCAGTAGTCCCCGAGGGGGGGTAGACAATCAGCCCCAGCATTTT. It is translated as CASSPRGGVDNQPQHF. The chain uses TRBV19 and TRBJ1-5, with TRBD1 as a possible D gene (6 bases). Germline CDR1 LNHDA, CDR2 SQIVND (reference sequence). V lost 5 bases, J lost 3 bases, and 17 bases lay in between. The CDR3 length is 16 residues.

The V call is TRBV4-3, the J call TRBJ1-5; a possible D gene is TRBD1 (6 bases). There are 21 residues in the CDR3. Germline values: CDR1 LGHNA, CDR2 YSLEER. V shed 0 bases and J shed 2 bases, with 26 bases lying between them. The CDR3 sequence: CASSQESSLCPGQKGNQPQHF. CDR3 coding DNA: TGCGCCAGCAGCCAAGAATCTTCCCTCTGCCCGGGACAAAAAGGCAATCAGCCCCAGCATTTT.